The 19 T cell receptor beta chains below were found in one sample sequenced in a study of cytomegalovirus exposure and HLA in healthy donors. A multiplex PCR was run with 60 Vbeta primers and 13 Jbeta primers. The table came from immunoSEQ multiplex PCR; TCRdb's copy has only in-frame clones and leaves some out. The sample holds approximately 160,000 clones; roughly 80% are singletons and the top ten take roughly 1.6%. The sample consisted of PBMCs. All receptors come from a girl under 18 in good health and CMV-seropositive.

The J gene is TRBJ2-2, the V gene TRBV27; 10 positions match TRBD2. The CDR3 runs to 14 residues. Looked up from germline, CDR1 is MNHEY and CDR2 is SMNVEV (reference sequence). V dropped 6 bases and J dropped 7; count of bases not matched to a gene: 5. The CDR3 loop reads CASRALAGFGELFF. The DNA for the CDR3 is TGTGCCAGCAGAGCACTAGCGGGGTTCGGGGAGCTGTTTTTT.

The J gene is TRBJ1-2, the V gene TRBV7-8; a weak D match, TRBD1 (5 bases). CDR1 is SGHVS and CDR2 is FQNEAQ in the germline V gene. V was clipped by 0 bases and J by 5 bases, with 10 bases between them. This CDR3 is built from 14 residues. In nucleotides, the CDR3 is TGTGCCAGCAGCTTAGCGGAGGGACCTTATGGCTACACCTTC. Residues: CASSLAEGPYGYTF.

The rearrangement joins TRBV7-2 to TRBJ1-1; D is ambiguous. The V and J ends lost 2 bases and 8 bases respectively, with 12 bases between them. Per the germline V gene, CDR1 is SGHTA and CDR2 is FQGNSA. This CDR3 has 13 amino acids. Here the CDR3 reads CASSLPSIREAFF. CDR3 in DNA: TGTGCCAGCAGCTTACCTAGCATTCGAGAAGCTTTCTTT.

The genes are TRBV5-4 and TRBJ2-7; the match to TRBD1 covers 8 bases. Trimming at V came to 3 bases and at J to 5 bases, leaving 7 bases not matched to a gene. The length of the CDR3 is 14 residues. Germline-derived CDR1 and CDR2 are SGHNT and YYREEE (reference sequence). CDR3 in DNA: TGTGCCAGCAGCTCTAGACAGGGGTGGCACGAGCAGTACTTC. Translation gives CASSSRQGWHEQYF.

The chain is built from TRBV6-5 and TRBJ2-3; TRBD2 aligns across 7 bases. Germline-derived CDR1 and CDR2 are MNHEY and SVGAGI. The ends lost 0 bases at V and 0 bases at J; junction bases unmatched: 3. The length of the CDR3 is 16 residues. The CDR3 region has the DNA TGTGCCAGCAGTTACTCGCGGGAGCTAAGCACAGATACGCAGTATTTT. Translating it yields CASSYSRELSTDTQYF.

V gene TRBV10-2 combines with J gene TRBJ2-1; tentatively, D is TRBD2 (6 bases). From germline, CDR1 is WSHSY and CDR2 SAAADI. CDR3 length: 15 residues. Between the trimmed V and J ends, which lost 5 bases and 7 bases, there was a span of 18 bases. The CDR3 bases are TGCGCCAGCAGTCCGGACCAACTAGCCGAGAATGAGCAGTTCTTC. It encodes CASSPDQLAENEQFF.

The genes are TRBV28 and TRBJ2-5; 8 nucleotides line up with TRBD1. CDR1 and CDR2 from the germline V gene are MDHEN and SYDVKM. The CDR3 spans 18 residues. Germline trimming cut 1 base from V and 5 bases from J; bases unmatched to any gene: 15. In DNA form, the CDR3 reads TGTGCCAGCAGTTTATCGGTGGTGGCAGGGGGCAGGGGTGAGACCCAGTACTTC. It codes for CASSLSVVAGGRGETQYF.

The chain carries TRBV27 and TRBJ2-1; a weak D match, TRBD2 (6 bases). This CDR3 spans 15 amino acids. The ends were cut back, 8 bases at V and 0 bases at J, with 14 bases in the middle. Germline V gene sequence: CDR1 MNHEY, CDR2 SMNVEV (reference sequence). The CDR3 DNA reads TGTGCCAGCCAACTTATCGGGAGCTCCTACAATGAGCAGTTCTTC. This codes for CASQLIGSSYNEQFF.

V and J are TRBV11-3 and TRBJ1-2; D is ambiguous. Germline V gene data show CDR1 as SGHNT and CDR2 as YENEEA. There are 17 residues in the CDR3. Trimming took 4 bases from V and 0 from J, leaving 18 bases between them. CDR3 residues: CASSSFGEASANYGYTF. Here the CDR3 DNA reads TGTGCCAGCAGCTCATTCGGGGAGGCTTCTGCTAACTATGGCTACACCTTC.

J is TRBJ2-1 and V is TRBV9, with 8 positions matching TRBD1. V lost 3 bases, J lost 7 bases, and 3 bases stayed unmatched. The germline V gene has CDR1 SGDLS and CDR2 YYNGEE. The CDR3 is 13 residues long. Written as DNA, the CDR3 is TGTGCCAGCAGCGAAGGACAGGGTAATGAGCAGTTCTTC. Encoded protein: CASSEGQGNEQFF. Complete variable domain (other parts from reference TRBV9 and TRBJ2-1): DSGVTQTPKHLITATGQRVTLRCSPRSGDLSVYWYQQSLDQGLQFLIQYYNGEERAKGNILERFSAQQFPDLHSELNLSSLELGDSALYFCASSEGQGNEQFFGPGTRLTVL.

The J gene is TRBJ2-1, the V gene TRBV30; 7 nucleotides match TRBD2. After removal of 2 bases from V and 8 bases from J, the junction contained 9 bases not matched to a gene. Germline V gene sequence: CDR1 GTSNPN, CDR2 SVGIG (reference sequence). This CDR3 has 14 residues. In DNA form, the CDR3 reads TGTGCCTGGAGTACGGGGGAGGGTGGCTATGAGCAGTTCTTC. The encoded protein is CAWSTGEGGYEQFF.

This clone was recorded once. V and J are TRBV7-3 and TRBJ2-3; 11 nucleotides match TRBD2. Per germline, CDR1 SGHTA and CDR2 FQGTGA. J lost 6 bases, V lost 1 base, and 9 bases had no gene match. The CDR3 contains 17 residues. The CDR3 DNA is TGTGCCAGCAGCTTAAGGGCGTATGTAGCGGGAGGGGATACGCAGTATTTT. It encodes CASSLRAYVAGGDTQYF.

This chain links TRBV5-1 with TRBJ2-7, with 12 bases lining up with TRBD2. Germline V gene lookup returns CDR1 SGHRS and CDR2 YFSETQ. This CDR3 is built from 15 residues. With V trimmed by 2 bases and J by 2 bases, 2 bases remained unmatched. The CDR3 DNA reads TGCGCCAGCAGCTTACGACTAGCGGGAGCCTACGAGCAGTACTTC. Residues: CASSLRLAGAYEQYF.

The chain links TRBV19 to TRBJ2-3, with a tentative D call TRBD1 (6 bases). From germline, CDR1 is LNHDA and CDR2 SQIVND (reference sequence). V dropped 5 bases and J dropped 2 bases, with 11 bases sitting between them. The CDR3 sequence is 14 residues long. This CDR3 reads CASSLQGHTDTQYF. CDR3 in DNA: TGTGCCAGTAGTCTACAGGGCCACACAGATACGCAGTATTTT.

This chain links TRBV27 with TRBJ1-4; D remains unclear. Trimming removed 3 bases from V and 3 bases from J, with 8 bases in between. This CDR3 region has 14 residues. Per germline, CDR1 MNHEY and CDR2 SMNVEV (reference sequence). This chain's CDR3 is CASSFLGPNEKLFF. CDR3 nucleotide sequence: TGTGCCAGCAGTTTCCTAGGCCCTAATGAAAAACTGTTTTTT.

The chain employs TRBV18 and TRBJ2-1, with TRBD1 identical over 7 bases. V dropped 6 bases and J dropped 6; count of bases not matched to a gene: 17. Germline assignment: CDR1 KGHSH and CDR2 LQKENI. The CDR3 covers 17 residues. CDR3 DNA: TGTGCCAGCTCTCTATCCCCTCCGGGACAGCTCCTCAATGAGCAGTTCTTC. Residues: CASSLSPPGQLLNEQFF.

This chain uses TRBV7-8 with TRBJ1-2; D may be TRBD1 (6 bases). The germline gives CDR1 SGHVS, CDR2 FQNEAQ. The CDR3 has 17 amino acids. V was shortened by 0 bases and J by 3 bases, with 17 bases between the two germline ends. The CDR3: CASSLALRDRTYYGYTF. CDR3 coding DNA: TGTGCCAGCAGCTTAGCGCTCCGTGACAGGACCTACTATGGCTACACCTTC.

V gene TRBV5-8 combines with J gene TRBJ1-5, with D maybe TRBD1 (5 bases). The V and J ends lost 4 bases and 2 bases respectively, with 10 bases between them. CDR1 is SGHTS and CDR2 is YDEGEE in the germline V gene. The CDR3 spans 14 residues. The CDR3 loop is CASSVGGGNQPQHF. The CDR3 nucleotides are TGTGCCAGCAGCGTCGGGGGGGGCAATCAGCCCCAGCATTTT. Filled out from reference TRBV5-8 and TRBJ1-5, the complete variable domain reads EAGVTQSPTHLIKTRGQQATLRCSPISGHTSVYWYQQALGLGLQFLLWYDEGEERNRGNFPPRFSGRQFPNYSSELNVNALELEDSALYLCASSVGGGNQPQHFGDGTRLSIL.

The chain recombines TRBV10-3 with TRBJ2-2; 11 nucleotides align to TRBD2. Germline V gene sequence: CDR1 ENHRY, CDR2 SYGVKD. The V segment lost 8 bases and the J segment 6 bases; nucleotides outside the gene matches: 2. This CDR3 comprises 13 residues. In DNA, the CDR3 is TGTGCCATCGGGACTAGCGGTGCCGGGGAGCTGTTTTTT. This codes for CAIGTSGAGELFF.